The T cell receptor beta chain described here comes from a study of siplizumab effects on memory and regulatory T cells. Broader study findings: A mean of about 70% of mappable alloreactive CD4+ clones were Treg-derived with siplizumab, compared with 26.9% in controls. An assignable phenotype, naive or memory, was missing from roughly 79-95% of proliferating CD4+ or CD8+ clones.

Sequencing of each sample assayed some 9.4 x 10^4 TCR templates. The repertoire was sequenced with immunoSEQ multiplex PCR; TCRdb's copy has only in-frame clones and lacks some. Of 90,000 to 110,000 clones listed, about 91% are singletons. With respect to this clone: Its cognate antigen is unknown.

The CDR3 runs 15 residues. Germline V CDR1 and CDR2: SEHNR, FQNEAQ (reference sequence). V lost 0 bases to trimming and J lost 4 bases, with 12 bases between them. The J gene is TRBJ1-2, the V gene TRBV7-9; TRBD1 might be the D (5 bases). The sequenced sample was Tregs sorted from blood. The clonotype was recovered from a human donor in good health. CDR3 bases: TGTGCCAGCAGCTTAGCGGCCCCTCAGGGCTATGGCTACACCTTC. Amino acid sequence: CASSLAAPQGYGYTF.